This T cell receptor beta chain was identified in a study of cytomegalovirus exposure and HLA in healthy donors. The table lists this clone with a few counts. As yet, its antigen is unknown. V lost 3 bases to trimming and J lost 5 bases; unmatched junction nucleotides: 11. There are 17 residues in the CDR3. Germline CDR1 SGHNT, CDR2 YYREEE (reference sequence). Participants comprised healthy donors of bone marrow. PCR involved 60 Vbeta and 13 Jbeta primers. Profiling relied on immunoSEQ multiplex PCR, and the TCRdb table lists in-frame clones only, not all of them. The sample lists approximately 250,000 clones, approximately 81% seen once, with 0.2% to 0.25% in the top ten. Study-wide findings and caveats: By HLA locus, TCR association rates varied in a later analysis, with DRB1 showing the most and HLA-C the fewest.

This TCR derives from a girl aged 2 to 10 in good health and CMV-seronegative. The chain couples TRBV5-4 to TRBJ2-5, with 12 bases aligning to TRBD2. Sample: PBMCs. This chain's CDR3 is CASSSGNLAGGPETQYF. CDR3 in DNA: TGTGCCAGCAGCTCGGGGAATCTAGCGGGGGGGCCGGAGACCCAGTACTTC.